This entry lists 14 T cell receptor beta chains sequenced from one sample in a study of OX40 agonist ivuxolimab in advanced cancers. Libraries came from the immunoSEQ multiplex PCR assay. This immuneACCESS table, as held by TCRdb, lists in-frame sequences with V and J called but not all clones. Of the missing ones, under half trace to an unresolved V gene in checked studies; the others have no known cause. The sample contains under 75,000 clones, 65% to 90% of them found a single time. The ten largest make up 0.75% of the sample. Sequencing used CD4+ or CD8+ T cells sorted from blood, obtained in a trial of the OX40 agonist ivuxolimab. These receptor sequences come from an adult with an advanced solid tumor such as melanoma, head and neck, liver or kidney cancer.

DNA for the CDR3: TGCGCCAGCAGCCAAGCCTCCGGGACAGGGTGGGAAAAACTGTTTTTT. Its protein product is CASSQASGTGWEKLFF. This chain links TRBV4-3 with TRBJ1-4, with 9 bases identical to TRBD1. Looked up from germline, CDR1 is LGHNA and CDR2 is YSLEER. V was clipped by 1 base and J by 8 bases; unmatched bases: 8. CDR3 length: 16 residues.

V usage is TRBV15 and J usage is TRBJ2-7, with 12 bases matching TRBD2. The CDR3 extends over 15 amino acids. After removal of 2 bases from V and 5 bases from J, the junction contained 4 bases not matched to a gene. CDR1 and CDR2 (germline): LNHNV, YYDKDF (reference sequence). CDR3 bases: TGTGCCACCAGCAGAAGACTAGCGGGAGTGAACGAGCAGTACTTC. This codes for CATSRRLAGVNEQYF.

The rearrangement joins TRBV6-1 to TRBJ1-1; a weak D match, TRBD1 (6 bases). CDR3 size: 15 residues. Germline V gene data show CDR1 as MNHNS and CDR2 as SASEGT. V dropped 2 bases and J dropped 2 bases, with 12 bases sitting between them. CDR3 bases: TGTGCCAGCAGTGAACCCGGGGGCGCTAACACTGAAGCTTTCTTT. It encodes CASSEPGGANTEAFF.

The chain links TRBV7-9 to TRBJ1-1; 9 bases fit TRBD1. The CDR3 length is 16 residues. V trimming: 3 bases; J trimming: 2 bases; junction bases outside the gene matches: 7. CDR1 and CDR2 (germline): SEHNR, FQNEAQ (reference sequence). CDR3: CASSFGTGIINTEAFF. The CDR3 DNA sequence: TGTGCCAGCAGCTTCGGGACAGGGATAATAAACACTGAAGCTTTCTTT.

This clone has just a few counts. This chain joins TRBV7-2 and TRBJ2-7, with D tentatively TRBD1 (6 bases). The germline CDR1 and CDR2 sequences are SGHTA and FQGNSA. The CDR3 has 13 amino acids. Deletions cut 5 bases from V and 6 bases from J, with 14 bases between. Here the CDR3 reads CASSTDRSGEQYF. In nucleotides, the CDR3 is TGTGCCAGCAGCACGGACAGAAGCGGCGAGCAGTACTTC.

This clone was counted a single time. The chain uses TRBV28 and TRBJ1-5; D might be TRBD1 (6 bases). The CDR3 totals 15 residues. In germline, CDR1 is MDHEN, CDR2 SYDVKM. Trimming removed 5 bases at V and 4 bases at J, with 15 bases between. Here the CDR3 DNA reads TGTGCCAGCAGTCCCCGTGGACAGTTGAATCAGCCCCAGCATTTT. Its protein is CASSPRGQLNQPQHF.

This clone has just a few counts. The chain couples TRBV27 to TRBJ1-6; a weak D match, TRBD1 (6 bases). The V end lost 5 bases, the J end lost 10 bases, and 12 bases lay between the germline ends. CDR1 and CDR2 from the germline V gene are MNHEY and SMNVEV (reference sequence). This CDR3 contains 13 residues. The CDR3 reads CASSPSQGSPLHF. The CDR3 DNA reads TGTGCCAGCAGTCCGTCCCAGGGGTCACCCCTCCACTTT.

V and J are TRBV19 and TRBJ2-3; TRBD1 agrees at 9 bases. CDR1 is LNHDA, CDR2 SQIVND, per germline (reference sequence). J was trimmed by 4 bases and V by 6 bases; bases with no gene match: 2. The CDR3 has 13 amino acids. The CDR3 loop is CASRRTGADTQYF. As DNA, the CDR3 is TGTGCCAGTAGGCGGACAGGGGCAGATACGCAGTATTTT.

The chain is built from TRBV5-6 and TRBJ2-7; 10 bases match TRBD1. CDR1 is SGHDT and CDR2 is YYEEEE in the germline V gene. Trimming removed 3 bases from V and 3 bases from J; junction bases left unmatched: 3. CDR3 length equals 14 residues. Here the CDR3 DNA reads TGTGCCAGCAGCTGGGACAGGGGAGGCTACGAGCAGTACTTC. It codes for CASSWDRGGYEQYF.

V usage is TRBV7-9 and J usage is TRBJ2-5; a weak D match, TRBD2 (6 bases). The CDR3 length is 12 residues. Germline V CDR1 and CDR2: SEHNR, FQNEAQ (reference sequence). The germline V and J ends were trimmed by 8 bases and 5 bases, with 12 bases remaining between them. This CDR3 reads CASSEGGETQYF. CDR3 DNA sequence: TGTGCCAGCTCAGAAGGAGGGGAGACCCAGTACTTC.

There are a few counts of this clone. The chain employs TRBV13 and TRBJ2-1, with 9 bases aligning to TRBD1. Germline V gene lookup returns CDR1 PRHDT and CDR2 FYEKMQ (reference sequence). CDR3 length: 14 amino acids. V trimming: 6 bases; J trimming: 9 bases; junction bases outside the gene matches: 9. CDR3 sequence reads: CASRYRGRSIEQFF. CDR3 coding DNA: TGTGCCAGCAGATACAGGGGGCGATCTATTGAGCAGTTCTTC. The full variable domain, completed using reference TRBV13 and TRBJ2-1, is AAGVIQSPRHLIKEKRETATLKCYPIPRHDTVYWYQQGPGQDPQFLISFYEKMQSDKGSIPDRFSAQQFSDYHSELNMSSLELGDSALYFCASRYRGRSIEQFFGPGTRLTVL.

V is TRBV30 and J is TRBJ1-1; TRBD1 might be the D (5 bases). V lost 2 bases, J lost 0 bases, and 10 bases lay in between. This CDR3 comprises 14 residues. In germline, CDR1 is GTSNPN, CDR2 SVGIG (reference sequence). The CDR3 reads CAWSMGQLNTEAFF. In DNA form, the CDR3 reads TGTGCCTGGAGTATGGGGCAGTTGAACACTGAAGCTTTCTTT. Full variable domain (missing parts from reference TRBV30 and TRBJ1-1): SQTIHQWPATLVQPVGSPLSLECTVEGTSNPNLYWYRQAAGRGLQLLFYSVGIGQISSEVPQNLSASRPQDRQFILSSKKLLLSDSGFYLCAWSMGQLNTEAFFGQGTRLTVV.

The chain carries TRBV5-1 and TRBJ2-3; 8 nucleotides line up with TRBD1. V shed 4 bases and J 4 bases; nucleotides not matched to a gene: 5. The germline V gene has CDR1 SGHRS and CDR2 YFSETQ. The CDR3 is 14 residues long. The CDR3 loop reads CASSPGQGPDTQYF. CDR3 coding DNA: TGCGCCAGCAGCCCCGGACAGGGACCAGATACGCAGTATTTT.

The CDR3 protein is CASSSRTGGGGNTIYF. Here the CDR3 DNA reads TGTGCCAGCAGCTCCCGGACAGGGGGAGGTGGAAACACCATATATTTT. The rearrangement uses TRBV7-2 and TRBJ1-3, with 10 nucleotides matching TRBD1. The CDR3 length is 16 residues. CDR1 is SGHTA and CDR2 is FQGNSA in the germline V gene. V lost 4 bases and J lost 3; bases outside the gene matches: 6.